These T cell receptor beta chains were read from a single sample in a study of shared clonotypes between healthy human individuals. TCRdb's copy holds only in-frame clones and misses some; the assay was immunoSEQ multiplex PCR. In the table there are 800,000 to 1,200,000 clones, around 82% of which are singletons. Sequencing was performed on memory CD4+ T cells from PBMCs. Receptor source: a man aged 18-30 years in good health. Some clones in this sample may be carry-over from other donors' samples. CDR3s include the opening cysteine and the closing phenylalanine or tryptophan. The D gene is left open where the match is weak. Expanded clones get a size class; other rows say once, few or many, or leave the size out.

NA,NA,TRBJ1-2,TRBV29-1,CSVTSGTERRGYTF,TGCAGCGTAACTTCCGGGACCGAACGCCGTGGCTACACCTTC
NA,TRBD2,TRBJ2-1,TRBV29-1,CSVQSGGAYNEQFF,TGCAGCGTCCAAAGCGGGGGAGCCTACAATGAGCAGTTCTTC
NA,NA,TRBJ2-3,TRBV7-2,CASSLVRDTQYF,TGTGCCAGCAGCTTAGTTCGCGATACGCAGTATTTT
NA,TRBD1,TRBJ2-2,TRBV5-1,CASSYGQGGGELFF,TGCGCCAGCAGCTACGGACAGGGTGGCGGGGAGCTGTTTTTT
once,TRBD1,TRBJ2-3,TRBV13,CASSPAPQGADTDTQYF,TGTGCCAGCAGCCCCGCACCACAGGGGGCGGACACAGATACGCAGTATTTT
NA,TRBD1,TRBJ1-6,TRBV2,CASSRQGSAPLHF,TGTGCCAGCAGCCGACAGGGCAGTGCACCCCTCCACTTT
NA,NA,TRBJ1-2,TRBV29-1,CSVVTPVIYGYTF,TGCAGCGTTGTTACTCCGGTCATCTATGGCTACACCTTC
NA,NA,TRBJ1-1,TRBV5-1,CASSLEATNTEAFF,TGCGCCAGCAGCTTGGAGGCAACGAACACTGAAGCTTTCTTT
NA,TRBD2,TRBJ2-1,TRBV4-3,CASSQDLRGSREQFF,TGCGCCAGCAGCCAAGATCTTCGCGGGAGTCGCGAGCAGTTCTTC
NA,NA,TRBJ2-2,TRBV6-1,CASSEGGAGTGELFF,TGTGCCAGCAGTGAAGGGGGGGCCGGCACCGGGGAGCTGTTTTTT
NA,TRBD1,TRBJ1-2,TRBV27,CASSPGTGGGNYGYTF,TGTGCCAGCAGCCCGGGGACAGGGGGGGGTAACTATGGCTACACCTTC
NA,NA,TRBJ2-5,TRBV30,CAWSVPVQETQYF,TGTGCCTGGAGTGTACCTGTTCAAGAGACCCAGTACTTC
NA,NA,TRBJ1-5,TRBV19,CASSEPNNQPQHF,TGTGCCAGTAGTGAGCCTAACAATCAGCCCCAGCATTTT
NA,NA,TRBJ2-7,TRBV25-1,CASSDPLGSRRGEQYF,TGTGCCAGCAGTGATCCCTTAGGGAGTAGACGGGGCGAGCAGTACTTC
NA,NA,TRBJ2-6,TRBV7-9,CASSQGFSGANVLTF,TGTGCCAGCAGCCAGGGATTCTCTGGGGCCAACGTCCTGACTTTC
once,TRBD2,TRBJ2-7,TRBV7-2,CASSLASLAGARYEQYF,TGTGCCAGCAGCTTAGCATCACTAGCGGGAGCCCGCTACGAGCAGTACTTC
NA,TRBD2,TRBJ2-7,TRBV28,CASSWEREGSGEQYF,TGTGCCAGCAGTTGGGAGCGGGAGGGTTCTGGGGAGCAGTACTTC
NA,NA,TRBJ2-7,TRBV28,CASSFGALGRASSYEQYF,TGTGCCAGCAGTTTTGGGGCGTTGGGCAGGGCAAGCTCCTACGAGCAGTACTTC
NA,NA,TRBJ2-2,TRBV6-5,CASSYFATNTGELFF,TGTGCCAGCAGTTACTTCGCTACCAACACCGGGGAGCTGTTTTTT
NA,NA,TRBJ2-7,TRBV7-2,CASSLSPQGAYEQYF,TGTGCCAGCAGCTTATCCCCGCAGGGAGCCTACGAGCAGTACTTC
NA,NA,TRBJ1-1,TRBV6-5,CASSPSVRPRAFF,TGTGCCAGCAGTCCCTCCGTCAGACCGAGGGCTTTCTTT
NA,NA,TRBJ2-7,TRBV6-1,CATGTRLQGSYEQYF,TGTGCCACGGGCACCAGGCTCCAAGGCTCCTACGAGCAGTACTTC
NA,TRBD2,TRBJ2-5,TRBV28,CASGLAGGETQYF,TGTGCCAGCGGACTGGCGGGAGGGGAGACCCAGTACTTC
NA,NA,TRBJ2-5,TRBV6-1,CASTEDQGYETQYF,TGTGCCAGCACCGAAGATCAAGGGTATGAGACCCAGTACTTC
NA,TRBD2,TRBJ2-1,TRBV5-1,CASSAGLAGVNEQFF,TGCGCCAGCAGCGCGGGACTAGCGGGAGTCAATGAGCAGTTCTTC
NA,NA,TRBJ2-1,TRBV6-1,CASTERNEQFF,TGTGCCAGCACCGAACGGAATGAGCAGTTCTTC
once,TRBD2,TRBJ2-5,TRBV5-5,CASSPSLAGDVETQYF,TGTGCCAGCAGCCCCTCGCTAGCGGGAGATGTTGAGACCCAGTACTTC